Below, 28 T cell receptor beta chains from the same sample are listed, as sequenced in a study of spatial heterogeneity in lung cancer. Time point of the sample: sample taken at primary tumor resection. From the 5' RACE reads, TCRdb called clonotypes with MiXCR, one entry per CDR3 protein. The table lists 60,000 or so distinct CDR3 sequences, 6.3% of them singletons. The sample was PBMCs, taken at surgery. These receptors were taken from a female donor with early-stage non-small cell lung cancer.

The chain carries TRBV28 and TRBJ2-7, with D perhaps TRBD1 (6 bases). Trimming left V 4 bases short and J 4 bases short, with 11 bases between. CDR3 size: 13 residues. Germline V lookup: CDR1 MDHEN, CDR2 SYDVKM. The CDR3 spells CASSSGQGYEQYF. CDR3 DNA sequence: TGTGCCAGCAGTTCGGGTCAGGGGTACGAGCAGTACTTC. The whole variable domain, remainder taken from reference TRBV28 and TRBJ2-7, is DVKVTQSSRYLVKRTGEKVFLECVQDMDHENMFWYRQDPGLGLRLIYFSYDVKMKEKGDIPEGYSVSREKKERFSLILESASTNQTSMYLCASSSGQGYEQYFGPGTRLTVT.

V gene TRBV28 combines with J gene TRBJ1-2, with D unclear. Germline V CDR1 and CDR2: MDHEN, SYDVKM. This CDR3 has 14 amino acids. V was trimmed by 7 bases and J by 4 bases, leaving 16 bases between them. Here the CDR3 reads CASTPPDGRYGYTF. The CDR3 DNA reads TGTGCCAGCACCCCACCGGACGGTCGCTATGGCTACACCTTC.

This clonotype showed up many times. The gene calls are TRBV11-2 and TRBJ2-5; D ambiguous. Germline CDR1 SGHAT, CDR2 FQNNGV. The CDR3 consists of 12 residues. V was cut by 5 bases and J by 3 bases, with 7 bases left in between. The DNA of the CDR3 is TGTGCCAGCAGCCCCATCGAAGAGACCCAGTACTTC. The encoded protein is CASSPIEETQYF.

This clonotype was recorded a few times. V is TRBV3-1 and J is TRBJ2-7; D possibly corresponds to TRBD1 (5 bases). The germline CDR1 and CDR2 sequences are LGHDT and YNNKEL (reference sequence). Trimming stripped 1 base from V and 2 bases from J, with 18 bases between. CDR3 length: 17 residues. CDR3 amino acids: CASSQGLGAGRAYEQYV. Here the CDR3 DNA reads TGTGCCAGCAGCCAAGGCCTTGGGGCAGGTCGAGCCTACGAGCAGTACGTC.

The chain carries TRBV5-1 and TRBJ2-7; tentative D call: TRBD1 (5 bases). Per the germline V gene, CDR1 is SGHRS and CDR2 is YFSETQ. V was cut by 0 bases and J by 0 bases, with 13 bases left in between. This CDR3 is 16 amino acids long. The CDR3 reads CASSLEDRKSSYEQYF. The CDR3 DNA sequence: TGCGCCAGCAGCTTGGAAGACAGAAAAAGCTCCTACGAGCAGTACTTC. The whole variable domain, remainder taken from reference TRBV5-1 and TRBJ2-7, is KAGVTQTPRYLIKTRGQQVTLSCSPISGHRSVSWYQQTPGQGLQFLFEYFSETQRNKGNFPGRFSGRQFSNSRSEMNVSTLELGDSALYLCASSLEDRKSSYEQYFGPGTRLTVT.

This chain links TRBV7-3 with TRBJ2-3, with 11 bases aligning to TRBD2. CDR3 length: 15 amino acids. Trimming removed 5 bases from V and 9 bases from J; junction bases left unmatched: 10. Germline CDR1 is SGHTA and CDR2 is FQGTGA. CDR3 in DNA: TGTGCCAGCAGCCCCTGGGATAGCGGGGGGGTCACGCAGTATTTT. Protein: CASSPWDSGGVTQYF.

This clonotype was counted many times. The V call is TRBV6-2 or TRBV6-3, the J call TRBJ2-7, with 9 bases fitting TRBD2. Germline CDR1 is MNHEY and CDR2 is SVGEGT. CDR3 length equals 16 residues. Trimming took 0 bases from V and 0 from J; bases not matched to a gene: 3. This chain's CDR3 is CASSYSLAGSSYEQYV. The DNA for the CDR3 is TGTGCCAGCAGTTACTCCCTAGCGGGGAGCTCCTACGAGCAGTACGTC.

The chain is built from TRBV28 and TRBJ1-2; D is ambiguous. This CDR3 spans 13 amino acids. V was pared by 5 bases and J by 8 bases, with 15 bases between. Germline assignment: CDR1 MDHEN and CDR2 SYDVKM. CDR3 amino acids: CASSPHQPGGYTF. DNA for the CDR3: TGTGCCAGCAGTCCCCACCAACCGGGAGGCTACACCTTC.

The CDR3 nucleotides read TGTGCCAGCAACTCTGGGCAGGGCCTTTTCACAGATACGCAGTATTTT. Its translation is CASNSGQGLFTDTQYF. The chain has TRBV2 and TRBJ2-3, with D perhaps matching TRBD1 (5 bases). The germline CDR1 and CDR2 sequences are SNHLY and FYNNEI. The CDR3 is made up of 16 amino acids. V gave up 7 bases and J gave up 2 bases, with 19 bases separating them.

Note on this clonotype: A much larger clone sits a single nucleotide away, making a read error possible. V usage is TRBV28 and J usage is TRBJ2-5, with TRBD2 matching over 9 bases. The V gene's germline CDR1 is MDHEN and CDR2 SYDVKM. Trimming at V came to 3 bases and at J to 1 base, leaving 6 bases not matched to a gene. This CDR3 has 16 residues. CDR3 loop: CASSFGASGVQETQYF. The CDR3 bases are TGTGCCAGCAGTTTTGGGGCTAGCGGGGTCCAAGAGACCCAGTACTTC. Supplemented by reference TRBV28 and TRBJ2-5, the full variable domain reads DVKVTQSSRYLVKRTGEKVFLECVQDMDHENMFWYRQDPGLGLRLIYFSYDVKMKEKGDIPEGYSVSREKKERFSLILESASTNQTSMYLCASSFGASGVQETQYFGPGTRLLVL.

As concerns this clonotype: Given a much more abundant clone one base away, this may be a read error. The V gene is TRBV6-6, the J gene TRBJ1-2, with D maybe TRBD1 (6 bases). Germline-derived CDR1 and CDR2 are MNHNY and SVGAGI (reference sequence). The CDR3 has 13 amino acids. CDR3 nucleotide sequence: TGTGCCAACAGTCTTGACAGGATCTATGGCTACACCTTC. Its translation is CANSLDRIYGYTF.

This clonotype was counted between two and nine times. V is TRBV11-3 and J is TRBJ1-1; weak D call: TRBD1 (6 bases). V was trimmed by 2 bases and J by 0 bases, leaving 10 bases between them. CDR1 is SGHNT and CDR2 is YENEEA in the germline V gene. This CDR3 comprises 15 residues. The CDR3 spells CASSLSTGLNTEAFF. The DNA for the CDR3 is TGTGCCAGCAGCTTATCGACAGGATTGAACACTGAAGCTTTCTTT.

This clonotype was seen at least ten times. The CDR3 loop reads CASSYSTGGYTGELFF. CDR3 nucleotides: TGTGCCAGCAGTTACTCGACAGGTGGCTATACCGGGGAGCTGTTTTTT. The chain couples TRBV6-5 to TRBJ2-2; D perhaps matches TRBD1 (6 bases). Trimming stripped 0 bases from V and 5 bases from J, with 13 bases between. The CDR3 extends over 16 amino acids. The V gene's germline CDR1 is MNHEY and CDR2 SVGAGI.

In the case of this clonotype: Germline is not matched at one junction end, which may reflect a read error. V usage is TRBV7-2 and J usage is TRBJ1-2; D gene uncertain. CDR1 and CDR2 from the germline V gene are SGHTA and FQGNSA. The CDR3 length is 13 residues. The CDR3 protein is CASSVGSNNGYTF. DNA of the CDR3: TGTGCCAGCAGCGTAGGCAGTAATAATGGCTACACATTC.

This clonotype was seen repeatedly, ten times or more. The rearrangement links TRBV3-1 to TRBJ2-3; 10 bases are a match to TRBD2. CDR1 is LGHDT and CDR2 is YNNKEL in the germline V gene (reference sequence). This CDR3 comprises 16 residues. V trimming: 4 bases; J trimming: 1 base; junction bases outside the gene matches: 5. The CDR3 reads CASSPLTSGGTDTQYF. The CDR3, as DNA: TGTGCCAGCAGCCCCCTTACTAGCGGGGGCACAGATACGCAGTATTTT.

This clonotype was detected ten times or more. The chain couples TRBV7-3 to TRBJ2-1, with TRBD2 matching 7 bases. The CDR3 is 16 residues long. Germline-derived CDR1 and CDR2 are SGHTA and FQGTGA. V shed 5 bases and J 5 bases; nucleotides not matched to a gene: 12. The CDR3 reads CASSPAGGRYDNEQFF. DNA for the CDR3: TGTGCCAGCAGCCCGGCCGGGGGGAGGTACGACAATGAGCAGTTCTTC.

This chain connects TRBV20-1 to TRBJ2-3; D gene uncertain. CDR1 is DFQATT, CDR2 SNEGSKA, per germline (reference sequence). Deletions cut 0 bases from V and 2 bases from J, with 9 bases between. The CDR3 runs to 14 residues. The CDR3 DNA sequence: TGCAGTGCTAGAGATTGGATAAACACAGATACGCAGTATTTT. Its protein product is CSARDWINTDTQYF.

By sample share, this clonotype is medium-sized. The CDR3 DNA sequence: TGTGCCAGCAGCCCTGGACTCATTGACGCCTACGAGCAGTACTTC. Translated, it gives CASSPGLIDAYEQYF. J is TRBJ2-7 and V is TRBV3-1; D is possibly TRBD2 (5 bases). The CDR3 totals 15 residues. Germline values: CDR1 LGHDT, CDR2 YNNKEL (reference sequence). The V end lost 4 bases, the J end lost 2 bases, and 15 bases lay between the germline ends.

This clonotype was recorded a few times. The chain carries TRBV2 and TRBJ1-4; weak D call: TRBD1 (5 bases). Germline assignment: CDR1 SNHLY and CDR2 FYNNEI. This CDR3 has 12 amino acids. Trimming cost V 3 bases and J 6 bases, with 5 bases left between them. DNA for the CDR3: TGTGCCAGCAGTGACAGGGATGAAAAACTGTTTTTT. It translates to CASSDRDEKLFF.

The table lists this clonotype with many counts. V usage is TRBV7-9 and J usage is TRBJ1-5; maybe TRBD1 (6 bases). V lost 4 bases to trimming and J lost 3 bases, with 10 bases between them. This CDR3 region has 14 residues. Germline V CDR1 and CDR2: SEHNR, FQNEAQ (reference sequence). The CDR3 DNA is TGTGCCAGCAGCTATGCGGGGGCCAATCAGCCCCAGCATTTT. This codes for CASSYAGANQPQHF.

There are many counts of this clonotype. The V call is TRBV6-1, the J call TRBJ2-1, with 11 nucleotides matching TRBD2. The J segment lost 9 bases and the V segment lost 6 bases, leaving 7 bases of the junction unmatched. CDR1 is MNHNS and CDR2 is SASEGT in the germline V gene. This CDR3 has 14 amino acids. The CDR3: CASRIGTSGGEQFF. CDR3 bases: TGTGCCAGCAGAATAGGGACTAGCGGCGGTGAGCAGTTCTTC.

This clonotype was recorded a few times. DNA of the CDR3: TGCAGCGTGGTCGGTCGACCTCGCGAGCAGTACTTC. The encoded protein is CSVVGRPREQYF. This chain links TRBV29-1 with TRBJ2-7; unclear D gene. With 6 bases removed from V and 6 bases from J, the gap between germline ends came to 15 bases. The CDR3 covers 12 residues. The germline gives CDR1 SQVTM, CDR2 ANQGSEA.

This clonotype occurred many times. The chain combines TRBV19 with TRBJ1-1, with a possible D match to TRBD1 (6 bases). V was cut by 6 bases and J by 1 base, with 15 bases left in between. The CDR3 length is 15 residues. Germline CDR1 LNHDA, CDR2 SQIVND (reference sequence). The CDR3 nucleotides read TGTGCCAGTAGCCTTTCCACGACAGGGAACACTGAAGCTTTCTTT. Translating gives CASSLSTTGNTEAFF.

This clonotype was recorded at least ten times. The CDR3 sequence is CASRTGENTEAFF. CDR3 in DNA: TGTGCCAGCAGGACAGGAGAGAACACTGAAGCTTTCTTT. The chain links TRBV7-9 to TRBJ1-1, with D perhaps TRBD1 (6 bases). The CDR3 consists of 13 residues. Germline V gene data show CDR1 as SEHNR and CDR2 as FQNEAQ (reference sequence). The V end lost 6 bases, the J end lost 1 base, and 9 bases lay between the germline ends.

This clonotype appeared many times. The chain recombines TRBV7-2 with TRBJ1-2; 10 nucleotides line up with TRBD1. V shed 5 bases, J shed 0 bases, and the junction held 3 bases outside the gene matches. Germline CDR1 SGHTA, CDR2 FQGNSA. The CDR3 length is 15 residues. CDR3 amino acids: CASSPDRGTNYGYTF. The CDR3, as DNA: TGTGCCAGCAGCCCGGACAGGGGGACTAACTATGGCTACACCTTC.

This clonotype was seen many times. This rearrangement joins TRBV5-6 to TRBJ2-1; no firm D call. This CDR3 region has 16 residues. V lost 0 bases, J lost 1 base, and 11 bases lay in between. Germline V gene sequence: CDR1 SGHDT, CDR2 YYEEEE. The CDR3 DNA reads TGTGCCAGCAGCTTGGTGCCAGGTTCTTCCTACAATGAGCAGTTCTTC. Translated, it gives CASSLVPGSSYNEQFF.

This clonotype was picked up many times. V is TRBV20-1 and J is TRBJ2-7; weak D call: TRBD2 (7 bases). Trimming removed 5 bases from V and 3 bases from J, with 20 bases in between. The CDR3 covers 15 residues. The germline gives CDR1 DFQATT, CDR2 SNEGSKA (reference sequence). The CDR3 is CSALGGATGLYEQYF. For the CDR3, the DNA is TGCAGTGCTTTGGGGGGGGCCACAGGACTCTACGAGCAGTACTTC.

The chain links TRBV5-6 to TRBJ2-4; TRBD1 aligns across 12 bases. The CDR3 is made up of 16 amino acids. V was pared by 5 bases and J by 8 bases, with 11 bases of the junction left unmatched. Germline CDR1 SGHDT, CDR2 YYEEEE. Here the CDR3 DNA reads TGTGCCAGCAGTCGGGACAGGGGGCGACTCCAGGACATTCAGTACTTC. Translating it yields CASSRDRGRLQDIQYF. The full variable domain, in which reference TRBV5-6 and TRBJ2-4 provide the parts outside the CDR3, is DAGVTQSPTHLIKTRGQQVTLRCSPKSGHDTVSWYQQALGQGPQFIFQYYEEEERQRGNFPDRFSGHQFPNYSSELNVNALLLGDSALYLCASSRDRGRLQDIQYFGAGTRLSVL.